The source of this T cell receptor beta chain is a study of control samples from healthy donors and cancer patients. Libraries were prepared by immunoSEQ multiplex PCR; TCRdb keeps only in-frame clonotypes and omits some of them. The sample has around 99,000 clones; more than 85% are singletons. This CDR3 comprises 14 residues. CDR1 is SGHRS and CDR2 is YFSETQ in the germline V gene. With 2 bases removed from V and 1 base from J, the gap between germline ends came to 9 bases. A note on this clone: Other DNA sequences within the sample encode an identical CDR3.

The sequencing input was blood. The sequence was collected from a woman between 45 and 60 years old in good health. The chain carries TRBV5-1 and TRBJ2-5; either TRBD1 or TRBD2 may supply D (6 bases each). CDR3 DNA sequence: TGCGCCAGCAGCTTTGGAGGGGGCCAAGAGACCCAGTACTTC. Protein product: CASSFGGGQETQYF.